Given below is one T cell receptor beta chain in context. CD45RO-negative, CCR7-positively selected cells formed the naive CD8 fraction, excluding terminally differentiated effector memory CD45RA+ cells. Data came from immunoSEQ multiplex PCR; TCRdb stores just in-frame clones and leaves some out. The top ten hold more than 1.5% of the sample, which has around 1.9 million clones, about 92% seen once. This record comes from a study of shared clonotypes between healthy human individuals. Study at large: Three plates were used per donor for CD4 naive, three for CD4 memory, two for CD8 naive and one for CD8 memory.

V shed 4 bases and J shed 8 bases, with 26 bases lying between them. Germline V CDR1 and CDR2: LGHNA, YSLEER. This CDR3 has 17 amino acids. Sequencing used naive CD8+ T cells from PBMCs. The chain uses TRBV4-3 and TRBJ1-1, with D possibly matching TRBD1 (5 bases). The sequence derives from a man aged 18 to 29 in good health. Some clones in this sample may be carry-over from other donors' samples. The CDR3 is CASSPRTRVTLDSEAFF. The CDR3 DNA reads TGCGCCAGCAGCCCCAGAACCCGGGTTACCCTCGACAGCGAAGCTTTCTTT.